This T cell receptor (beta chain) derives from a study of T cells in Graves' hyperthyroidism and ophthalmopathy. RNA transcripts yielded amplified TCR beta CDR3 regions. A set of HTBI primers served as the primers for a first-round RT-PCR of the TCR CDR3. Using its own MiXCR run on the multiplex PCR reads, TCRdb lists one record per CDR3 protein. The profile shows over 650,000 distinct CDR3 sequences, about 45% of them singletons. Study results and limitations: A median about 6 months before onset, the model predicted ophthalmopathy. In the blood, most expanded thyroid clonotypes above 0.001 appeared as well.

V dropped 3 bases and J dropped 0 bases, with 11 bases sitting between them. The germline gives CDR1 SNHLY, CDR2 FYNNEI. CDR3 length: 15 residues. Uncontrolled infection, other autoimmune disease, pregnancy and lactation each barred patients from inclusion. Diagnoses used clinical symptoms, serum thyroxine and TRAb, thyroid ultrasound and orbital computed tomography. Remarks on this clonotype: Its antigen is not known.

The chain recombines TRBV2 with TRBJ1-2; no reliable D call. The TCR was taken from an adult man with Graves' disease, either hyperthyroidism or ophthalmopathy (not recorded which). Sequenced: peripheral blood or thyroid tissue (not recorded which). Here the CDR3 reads CASSDPTAANYGYTF. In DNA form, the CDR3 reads TGTGCCAGCAGTGATCCAACAGCAGCTAACTATGGCTACACCTTC.